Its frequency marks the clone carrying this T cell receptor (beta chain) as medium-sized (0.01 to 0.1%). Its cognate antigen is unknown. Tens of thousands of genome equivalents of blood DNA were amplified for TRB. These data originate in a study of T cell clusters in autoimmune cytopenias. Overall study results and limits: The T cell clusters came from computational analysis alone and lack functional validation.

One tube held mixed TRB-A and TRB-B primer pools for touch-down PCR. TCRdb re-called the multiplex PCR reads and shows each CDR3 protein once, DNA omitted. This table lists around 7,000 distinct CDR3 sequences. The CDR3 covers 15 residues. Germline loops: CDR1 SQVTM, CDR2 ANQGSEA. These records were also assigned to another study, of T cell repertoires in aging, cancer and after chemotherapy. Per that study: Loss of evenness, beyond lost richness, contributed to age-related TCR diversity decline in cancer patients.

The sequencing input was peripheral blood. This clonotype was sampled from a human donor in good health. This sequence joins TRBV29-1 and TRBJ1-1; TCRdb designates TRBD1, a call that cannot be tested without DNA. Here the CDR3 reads CSVEGKGVDHTEAFF.